The entry that follows covers one T cell receptor (beta chain) sequence. Its antigen is still unknown. The entry originates in a study of cytomegalovirus exposure and HLA in healthy donors. The table came from immunoSEQ multiplex PCR; TCRdb's copy has only in-frame clones and leaves some out. The table lists under 250,000 clones, around 87% of them singletons. Study-wide points: In vitro confirmation showed a few CMV-associated chains to be CMV antigen specific. Across donors, most TCRs were seen rarely, yet some public ones were widespread.

Sequencing was done on a sample of PBMCs. This clonotype originated in a woman aged 18-29 years in good health and CMV-seropositive.

The DNA of the CDR3 is TGTGCCAGCAGCCCCCGTGGGGGGGTACGAGCTTTCTTT. This encodes CASSPRGGVRAFF. V usage is TRBV6-5 and J usage is TRBJ1-1; D possibly corresponds to TRBD1 (5 bases). The CDR3 length is 13 residues. Germline CDR1 is MNHEY and CDR2 is SVGAGI. V lost 6 bases and J lost 10, with 18 bases in between.